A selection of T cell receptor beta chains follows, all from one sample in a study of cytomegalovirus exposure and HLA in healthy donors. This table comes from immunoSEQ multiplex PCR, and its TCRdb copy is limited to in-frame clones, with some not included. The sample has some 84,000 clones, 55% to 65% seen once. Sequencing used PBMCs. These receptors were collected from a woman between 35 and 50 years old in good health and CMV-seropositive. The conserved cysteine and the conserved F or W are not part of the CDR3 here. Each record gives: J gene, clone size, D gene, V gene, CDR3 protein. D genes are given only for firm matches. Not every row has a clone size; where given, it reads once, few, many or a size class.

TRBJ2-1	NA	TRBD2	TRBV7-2	ASTPPGGPGNEQF
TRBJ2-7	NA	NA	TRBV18	ASSPGVGADYEQY
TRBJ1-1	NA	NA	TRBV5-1	ASSLREGGNTEAF
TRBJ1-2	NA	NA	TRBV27	ASSPAGVVVGYT
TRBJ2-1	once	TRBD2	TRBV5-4	ASSRTQAGGSYNEQF
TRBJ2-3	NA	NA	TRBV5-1	ASSLGRDTQY
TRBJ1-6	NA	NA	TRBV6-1	ASRAGTSYSPLH
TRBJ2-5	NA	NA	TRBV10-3	AISQGQIGETQY
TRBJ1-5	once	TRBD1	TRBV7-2	ASSARTGTGVQPQH
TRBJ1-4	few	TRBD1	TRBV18	ASSPRQGSNEKLF
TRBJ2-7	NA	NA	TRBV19	ASSKGDLIYEQY
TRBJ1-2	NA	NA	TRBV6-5	ASSYSRAEYGYT
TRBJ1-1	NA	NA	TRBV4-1	ASSHQGASHTEAF
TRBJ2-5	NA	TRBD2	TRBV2	ASSRASGTETQY
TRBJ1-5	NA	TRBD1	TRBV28	ASSNRAGQRRGLGNQPQH
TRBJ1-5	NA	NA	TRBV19	ASSRSRGNQPQH
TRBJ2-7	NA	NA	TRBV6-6	ASSDTDSYEQY
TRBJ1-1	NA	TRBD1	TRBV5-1	ASSPQDRGDMNTEAF
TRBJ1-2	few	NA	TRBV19	ASSPSTANYGYT
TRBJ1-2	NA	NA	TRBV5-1	ASSPDLLGGYT
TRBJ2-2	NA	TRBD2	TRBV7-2	ASRIGSGSGGELF
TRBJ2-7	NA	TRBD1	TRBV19	ASRPRDRGNYEQY
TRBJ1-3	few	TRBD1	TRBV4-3	ASSPTGGPGNTIY
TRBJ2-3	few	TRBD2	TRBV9	ASSGAGLVTDTQY
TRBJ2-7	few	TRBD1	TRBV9	ASSVGTGGSYEQY
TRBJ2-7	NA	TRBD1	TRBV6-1	ASSPGQSYEQY
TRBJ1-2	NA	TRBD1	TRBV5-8	ASSKTSVRDRRIYGYT